One and the same sample provided the 15 T cell receptor beta chains below, sequenced in a study of cytomegalovirus exposure and HLA in healthy donors. The study ran its PCR with 60 Vbeta and 13 Jbeta primers. Sequenced by immunoSEQ multiplex PCR; TCRdb stores in-frame clones only, minus some. The sample contains 60,000 to 90,000 clones, 70% to 85% of which appear only once. Sequenced sample: PBMCs. Every receptor here comes from a man between 65 and 85 years old in good health and CMV-seropositive.

The gene calls are TRBV29-1 and TRBJ2-4; a weak D match, TRBD1 (5 bases). Trimming shortened V by 3 bases and J by 13 bases, and 10 bases separated the two germline ends. Germline V gene sequence: CDR1 SQVTM, CDR2 ANQGSEA. The CDR3 spans 10 residues. This chain's CDR3 is CSVEKGVQYF. In nucleotides, the CDR3 is TGCAGCGTTGAGAAAGGGGTCCAGTACTTC.

Details on this clone: Different DNA sequences within this sample yield the same CDR3. This rearrangement joins TRBV7-5 to TRBJ1-2; the table names TRBD1, a call not compared with the DNA. TRBV7-5 is assigned pseudogene status. CDR3 length equals 14 residues. The CDR3: CVRSFLPGDGGYTF. As DNA, the CDR3 is TGTGTCAGAAGCTTCCTCCCAGGGGATGGAGGCTACACCTTT.

The chain employs TRBV28 and TRBJ1-5; D is uncertain. Germline CDR1 MDHEN, CDR2 SYDVKM. This CDR3 is built from 12 residues. Trimming left V 8 bases short and J 8 bases short, with 13 bases between. CDR3 loop: CASQYGDKPQHF. In DNA form, the CDR3 reads TGTGCCAGCCAATACGGGGATAAGCCCCAGCATTTT.

CDR3 coding DNA: TGTGCCAGCAGCGTGGGGGACTGGAGAGCTACGCAGTATTTT. This gives the protein CASSVGDWRATQYF. The chain has TRBV9 and TRBJ2-3; tentatively, D is TRBD2 (6 bases). The V and J ends lost 2 bases and 8 bases respectively, with 15 bases between them. The CDR3 is 14 amino acids. The germline gives CDR1 SGDLS, CDR2 YYNGEE.

In this sample, this clone turned up once. This chain joins TRBV5-1 and TRBJ2-7; TRBD1 agrees at 8 bases. The CDR3 has 15 amino acids. The J segment lost 3 bases and the V segment lost 0 bases, leaving 5 bases of the junction unmatched. CDR1 SGHRS and CDR2 YFSETQ come from the germline V gene. As DNA, the CDR3 is TGCGCCAGCAGCTTGGACGGGACAGGCCTCTACGAGCAGTACTTC. Translating gives CASSLDGTGLYEQYF.

The V and J genes are TRBV6-4 and TRBJ1-1; 7 bases fit TRBD1. With V trimmed by 3 bases and J by 2 bases, 9 bases remained unmatched. Germline V gene lookup returns CDR1 MRHNA and CDR2 SNTAGT. This CDR3 has 16 amino acids. Here the CDR3 reads CASSEPPGQKNTEAFF. The CDR3 coding sequence is TGTGCCAGCAGTGAACCTCCGGGACAGAAAAACACTGAAGCTTTCTTT.

This chain uses TRBV14 with TRBJ1-2; 8 nucleotides match TRBD1. From germline, CDR1 is SGHDN and CDR2 FVKESK. The V segment lost 4 bases and the J segment 8 bases; nucleotides outside the gene matches: 9. There are 14 residues in the CDR3. The DNA for the CDR3 is TGTGCCAGCAGCCGGGGGACAGGAGCAGGAGGCTACACCTTC. Translation gives CASSRGTGAGGYTF.

The chain links TRBV4-3 to TRBJ1-3; TRBD1 might be the D (5 bases). The CDR3 has 14 residues. With 0 bases removed from V and 8 bases from J, the gap between germline ends came to 11 bases. Germline assignment: CDR1 LGHNA and CDR2 YSLEER. The CDR3 DNA reads TGCGCCAGCAGCCAAGATTACAGGATGGACACCATATATTTT. The encoded protein is CASSQDYRMDTIYF.

The chain has TRBV10-1 and TRBJ2-1, with 9 bases aligning to TRBD2. Unmatched junction bases numbered 5, after V lost 0 bases and J lost 5 bases. Germline V gene lookup returns CDR1 WNHNN and CDR2 SYGVQD (reference sequence). The CDR3 extends over 16 amino acids. In DNA form, the CDR3 reads TGCGCCAGCAGTGAGTCGCGGGGGGGCCGAGACAATGAGCAGTTCTTC. This gives the protein CASSESRGGRDNEQFF.

This chain uses TRBV7-2 with TRBJ2-3, with 7 positions matching TRBD2. Germline values: CDR1 SGHTA, CDR2 FQGNSA. This CDR3 contains 14 residues. The junction had 6 bases not matched to a gene; V was cut back by 5 bases and J by 4 bases. The CDR3 loop reads CASSPGLPSDTQYF. CDR3 DNA sequence: TGTGCCAGCAGCCCGGGACTACCTTCAGATACGCAGTATTTT.

This chain links TRBV27 with TRBJ1-5, with 9 bases identical to TRBD1. The germline V gene has CDR1 MNHEY and CDR2 SMNVEV (reference sequence). The CDR3 extends over 13 amino acids. Unmatched junction bases numbered 3, after V lost 6 bases and J lost 6 bases. For the CDR3, the DNA is TGTGCCAGCAGATTGGACAGGGGTCAGCCCCAGCATTTT. Amino acid sequence: CASRLDRGQPQHF.

The chain employs TRBV5-1 and TRBJ1-6; no clear D. The CDR3 is made up of 14 amino acids. In germline, CDR1 is SGHRS, CDR2 YFSETQ. Trimming shortened V by 4 bases and J by 9 bases, and 14 bases separated the two germline ends. The CDR3 spells CASSPAVLSSPLHF. The DNA for the CDR3 is TGCGCCAGCAGCCCAGCGGTGTTGAGTTCACCCCTCCACTTT.

The J gene is TRBJ1-2, the V gene TRBV7-9, with TRBD1 matching 7 bases. The junction had 10 bases not matched to a gene; V was cut back by 5 bases and J by 7 bases. This CDR3 spans 14 amino acids. Germline CDR1 is SEHNR and CDR2 is FQNEAQ (reference sequence). The CDR3 DNA sequence: TGTGCCAGCAGCCCCTTGGGACAGTTCGGTGGCTACACCTTC. Its protein product is CASSPLGQFGGYTF. The complete variable domain, with remaining parts taken from reference TRBV7-9 and TRBJ1-2, reads DTGVSQNPRHKITKRGQNVTFRCDPISEHNRLYWYRQTLGQGPEFLTYFQNEAQLEKSRLLSDRFSAERPKGSFSTLEIQRTEQGDSAMYLCASSPLGQFGGYTFGSGTRLTVV.

The V call is TRBV7-9, the J call TRBJ2-5; TRBD2 aligns across 8 bases. CDR3 length: 13 amino acids. Trimming took 9 bases from V and 5 from J; bases not matched to a gene: 8. Germline CDR1 and CDR2: SEHNR and FQNEAQ (reference sequence). The CDR3 reads CASIRGGQETQYF. In DNA form, the CDR3 reads TGTGCCAGTATTCGGGGGGGTCAGGAGACCCAGTACTTC.

CDR3: CASSQGLAVSYEQYF. The CDR3 DNA is TGTGCCAGCAGTCAAGGACTAGCGGTGTCCTACGAGCAGTACTTC. The chain links TRBV28 to TRBJ2-7; 10 bases line up with TRBD2. Germline V lookup: CDR1 MDHEN, CDR2 SYDVKM. This CDR3 region has 15 residues. Trimming removed 5 bases from V and 1 base from J; junction bases left unmatched: 5.